The T cell receptor beta chain under discussion was sequenced for a study of CD8 T cells in Susac syndrome. This clonotype was seen only once. RNA amounts of about 0.5 to 1 ug underwent reverse transcription with random hexamers. TCRdb fed the immunoSEQ multiplex PCR reads into MiXCR, producing one record per CDR3 protein. This sample has approximately 210,000 distinct CDR3 sequences; 94% occur once, and the top ten carry over 0.15%. The CDR3 has 15 residues. V lost 5 bases and J lost 0; bases outside the gene matches: 9. Germline values: CDR1 DFQATT, CDR2 SNEGSKA (reference sequence). This clonotype originated in a human donor with Susac syndrome. Sequences were obtained from CD4+ T cells from PBMCs. V usage is TRBV20-1 and J usage is TRBJ2-7; 8 nucleotides line up with TRBD2. The CDR3 protein is CSAGAGDASSYEQYF. CDR3 in DNA: TGCAGTGCTGGAGCGGGGGACGCTAGCTCCTACGAGCAGTACTTC.